One sample yielded the 25 T cell receptor beta chains listed below, sequenced in a study of blood T cells in healthy people across ages. Sample-barcoded 5' priming and a J-beta primer mix drove a second PCR of roughly 6 to 12 cycles. Each CDR3 protein gets one entry after TCRdb re-called the 5' RACE reads with MiXCR. This repertoire shows around 900,000 distinct CDR3 sequences, just over 50% found once; its top ten account for 20% to 25%. The sample comprised blood. The receptors were gathered from a woman aged 55-69 years in good health.

In its sample, this clonotype was seen many times. The chain links TRBV29-1 to TRBJ2-3; D assignment may be TRBD1 or TRBD2 (5 bases each). Per the germline V gene, CDR1 is SQVTM and CDR2 is ANQGSEA. V lost 2 bases and J 1 base, leaving 22 bases between the germline ends. The CDR3 length is 18 residues. In DNA, the CDR3 is TGCAGCGTTGAAAACCGAGTTTTCGGGGCGGGCGGCACAGATACGCAGTATTTT. Protein product: CSVENRVFGAGGTDTQYF.

V usage is TRBV10-2 and J usage is TRBJ1-2, with D possibly being TRBD1 (6 bases). Germline CDR1 WSHSY, CDR2 SAAADI. This CDR3 has 17 amino acids. V was clipped by 0 bases and J by 3 bases, with 17 bases between them. In nucleotides, the CDR3 is TGCGCCAGCAGTGAGTCGTACAGGGAGCTGTATTACTATGGCTACACCTTC. Its protein is CASSESYRELYYYGYTF.

The chain uses TRBV4-1 and TRBJ1-6; D unresolved. V shed 4 bases and J shed 4 bases, with 11 bases lying between them. The CDR3 is 15 residues long. Germline V lookup: CDR1 MGHRA, CDR2 YSYEKL. The CDR3 sequence: CASSPRADYNSPLHF. CDR3 DNA sequence: TGCGCCAGCAGCCCCCGGGCGGATTATAATTCACCCCTCCACTTT.

The gene calls are TRBV29-1 and TRBJ2-1; perhaps D is TRBD1 or TRBD2 (6 bases each). The ends were cut back, 2 bases at V and 12 bases at J, with 14 bases in the middle. CDR3 length equals 12 residues. Per germline, CDR1 SQVTM and CDR2 ANQGSEA. Here the CDR3 reads CSVELGGKAQFF. The CDR3 DNA follows: TGCAGCGTTGAATTAGGGGGGAAGGCGCAGTTCTTC.

The chain combines TRBV4-1 with TRBJ2-1; possibly TRBD2 for D (6 bases). Looked up from germline, CDR1 is MGHRA and CDR2 is YSYEKL. The CDR3 length is 18 residues. Trimming shortened V by 6 bases and J by 4 bases, and 25 bases separated the two germline ends. CDR3 coding DNA: TGCGCCAGCAGTCAACACGCCGCCGGTACTAGCCCATACAATGAGCAGTTCTTC. Residues: CASSQHAAGTSPYNEQFF.

This clonotype appeared once. DNA of the CDR3: TGTGCCAGCAGCCGGATGGGGACAGCATACGAGCAGTACTTC. Its protein product is CASSRMGTAYEQYF. The chain joins TRBV7-2 to TRBJ2-5; TRBD1 matches 7 bases. The DNA end is more similar to TRBJ2-7, so the J call may be wrong. CDR3 size: 14 residues. Germline values: CDR1 SGHTA, CDR2 FQGNSA.

V is TRBV20-1 and J is TRBJ2-1; 8 bases are shared with TRBD2. The CDR3 spans 16 residues. V shed 5 bases and J 9 bases; nucleotides not matched to a gene: 18. Per the germline V gene, CDR1 is DFQATT and CDR2 is SNEGSKA (reference sequence). In DNA form, the CDR3 reads TGCAGTGCTCGATACCCTTCGGGGGGGGGATACGGTGAGCAGTTCTTC. This sequence encodes CSARYPSGGGYGEQFF.

The rearrangement joins TRBV28 to TRBJ2-1, with D perhaps matching TRBD1 or TRBD2 (6 bases each). Germline-derived CDR1 and CDR2 are MDHEN and SYDVKM. V was pared by 6 bases and J by 7 bases, with 13 bases between. This CDR3 contains 13 residues. CDR3: CASSRRGPNEQFF. CDR3 coding DNA: TGTGCCAGCAGCCGTCGGGGGCCTAATGAGCAGTTCTTC.

DNA of the CDR3: TGTGCCAGCAGCCCCCTGTATGCCCACTTGGGGGCCAACGTCCTGACTTTC. Its protein product is CASSPLYAHLGANVLTF. The rearrangement uses TRBV7-9 and TRBJ2-6; D unresolved. This CDR3 region has 17 residues. Trimming took 5 bases from V and 4 from J, leaving 18 bases between them. Germline V gives CDR1 SEHNR, CDR2 FQNEAQ (reference sequence).

This chain uses TRBV7-9 with TRBJ2-7; the match to TRBD2 covers 8 bases. The V gene end was trimmed by 5 bases and the J gene end by 1 base; junction bases not matched to a gene: 13. The CDR3 length is 17 residues. CDR1 and CDR2 from the germline V gene are SEHNR and FQNEAQ (reference sequence). CDR3 DNA sequence: TGTGCCAGCAGCCTCTGGGGGGTTAGCGGGGTATCCTACGAGCAGTACTTC. Translating it yields CASSLWGVSGVSYEQYF.

J is TRBJ2-7 and V is TRBV27; D ambiguous. V was trimmed by 0 bases and J by 3 bases, leaving 9 bases between them. The CDR3 is 14 amino acids. The germline V gene has CDR1 MNHEY and CDR2 SMNVEV (reference sequence). For the CDR3, the DNA is TGTGCCAGCAGTTTATCGGTCAGATTCTACGAGCAGTACTTC. Encoded protein: CASSLSVRFYEQYF.

The genes are TRBV7-6 and TRBJ2-3; 12 nucleotides align to TRBD2. The CDR3 runs to 16 residues. Germline V gives CDR1 SGHVS, CDR2 FNYEAQ. The V and J ends lost 3 bases and 3 bases, in that order; junction bases with no gene match: 4. The CDR3 DNA reads as TGTGCCAGCAGCTTTACGACTAGCGGGAGTACAGATACGCAGTATTTT. This encodes CASSFTTSGSTDTQYF.

The rearrangement links TRBV18 to TRBJ2-3, with 8 nucleotides matching TRBD1. The ends lost 6 bases at V and 2 bases at J; junction bases unmatched: 7. CDR3 size: 15 residues. Germline lookup yields CDR1 KGHSH and CDR2 LQKENI. The CDR3 region has the DNA TGTGCCAGCTCCCGCTCCCAGGGGGCCACAGATACGCAGTATTTT. This codes for CASSRSQGATDTQYF.

This clonotype was observed a few times. The rearrangement joins TRBV4-2 to TRBJ2-1; 7 nucleotides align to TRBD1. The CDR3 covers 15 residues. V lost 4 bases, J lost 1 base, and 4 bases stayed unmatched. Germline V gene sequence: CDR1 LGHNA, CDR2 YNFKEQ. CDR3 loop: CASSPTDRSYNEQFF. The CDR3 coding sequence is TGTGCCAGCAGCCCGACGGACAGGTCCTACAATGAGCAGTTCTTC.

This clonotype appeared a single time. V gene TRBV28 combines with J gene TRBJ2-7, with D unclear. V lost 6 bases and J lost 1, with 10 bases in between. The CDR3 length is 13 residues. CDR1 and CDR2 (germline): MDHEN, SYDVKM. The CDR3 coding sequence is TGTGCCAGCAGGAAAAGGATGTCCTACGAGCAGTACTTC. It yields the protein CASRKRMSYEQYF.

The rearrangement links TRBV6-2 or TRBV6-3 to TRBJ2-3; weak D call: TRBD2 (5 bases). The CDR3 sequence is 14 residues long. CDR1 and CDR2 (germline): MNHEY, SVGEGT. Trimming left V 5 bases short and J 3 bases short, with 12 bases between. The CDR3 DNA sequence: TGTGCCAGCAGTCCACCCCGGGGTACAGATACGCAGTATTTT. This encodes CASSPPRGTDTQYF.

V usage is TRBV5-6 and J usage is TRBJ2-3; D not certain. Germline V gene lookup returns CDR1 SGHDT and CDR2 YYEEEE. Trimming left V 4 bases short and J 5 bases short, with 17 bases between. The CDR3 has 15 residues. This chain's CDR3 is CASSPISLRGDTQYF. In nucleotides, the CDR3 is TGTGCCAGCAGCCCGATTAGCCTCCGAGGAGATACGCAGTATTTT.

This clonotype has a handful of counts. The genes are TRBV9 and TRBJ1-1; D might be TRBD1 (6 bases). V was pared by 4 bases and J by 5 bases, with 15 bases between. The CDR3 sequence is 14 residues long. Germline CDR1 is SGDLS and CDR2 is YYNGEE. The chain's CDR3 is CASSQEGGSTEAFF. DNA of the CDR3: TGTGCCAGCAGCCAGGAGGGGGGTAGTACTGAAGCTTTCTTT.

This clonotype was counted at least ten times. The chain couples TRBV4-3 to TRBJ2-7; D is unresolved. Trimming took off 0 bases at V and 0 bases at J, with 3 bases between the two ends. The CDR3 runs to 13 residues. Looked up from germline, CDR1 is LGHNA and CDR2 is YSLEER. The CDR3 DNA sequence: TGCGCCAGCAGCCAAGACACCTCCTACGAGCAGTACTTC. Its translation: CASSQDTSYEQYF.

This clonotype was detected a few times. The chain links TRBV20-1 to TRBJ2-7; no definite D call. CDR3 size: 11 residues. The germline gives CDR1 DFQATT, CDR2 SNEGSKA (reference sequence). With 2 bases removed from V and 2 bases from J, the gap between germline ends came to 4 bases. In nucleotides, the CDR3 is TGCAGTGCTAGATTAGCCTACGAGCAGTACTTC. This translates into CSARLAYEQYF.

The chain links TRBV12-3 or TRBV12-4 to TRBJ1-6; no clear D. Trimming cost V 4 bases and J 5 bases, with 9 bases left between them. This CDR3 contains 14 residues. CDR3 DNA: TGTGCCAGCAGTTCTGGAGGTCATAATTCACCCCTCCACTTT. Protein: CASSSGGHNSPLHF.

The V call is TRBV7-3, the J call TRBJ2-1, with D perhaps matching TRBD2 (6 bases). The CDR3 totals 17 residues. CDR1 SGHTA and CDR2 FQGTGA come from the germline V gene. Trimming removed 3 bases at V and 8 bases at J, with 23 bases between. CDR3 in DNA: TGTGCCAGCAGCTTGGCCTCGGGACTCACTTACATCGATGAGCAGTTCTTC. Translation: CASSLASGLTYIDEQFF.

The gene calls are TRBV14 and TRBJ2-4; D call uncertain. The CDR3 runs to 13 residues. Trimming shortened V by 0 bases and J by 13 bases, and 13 bases separated the two germline ends. CDR1 is SGHDN and CDR2 is FVKESK in the germline V gene. Written as DNA, the CDR3 is TGTGCCAGCAGCCAAGATCTGAGTGAAAGGCAGTACTTC. It encodes CASSQDLSERQYF.

The V and J genes are TRBV20-1 and TRBJ2-7; 9 bases map to TRBD1. The end of the DNA is better explained by TRBJ2-5, so the J call may be wrong. The CDR3 has 15 residues. Germline-derived CDR1 and CDR2 are DFQATT and SNEGSKA (reference sequence). The CDR3 DNA follows: TGCAGTGCTAGCCACATAGGGACAGGGCTCGAGACCCAGTACTTC. It encodes CSASHIGTGLETQYF.

The V gene is TRBV5-6, the J gene TRBJ2-1, with D perhaps matching TRBD1 (5 bases). The CDR3 length is 15 residues. V shed 4 bases and J shed 7 bases, with 18 bases lying between them. Germline CDR1 and CDR2: SGHDT and YYEEEE. For the CDR3, the DNA is TGTGCCAGCAGCCCTGGGGCCCTGACGCGAAATGAGCAGTTCTTC. It specifies CASSPGALTRNEQFF.